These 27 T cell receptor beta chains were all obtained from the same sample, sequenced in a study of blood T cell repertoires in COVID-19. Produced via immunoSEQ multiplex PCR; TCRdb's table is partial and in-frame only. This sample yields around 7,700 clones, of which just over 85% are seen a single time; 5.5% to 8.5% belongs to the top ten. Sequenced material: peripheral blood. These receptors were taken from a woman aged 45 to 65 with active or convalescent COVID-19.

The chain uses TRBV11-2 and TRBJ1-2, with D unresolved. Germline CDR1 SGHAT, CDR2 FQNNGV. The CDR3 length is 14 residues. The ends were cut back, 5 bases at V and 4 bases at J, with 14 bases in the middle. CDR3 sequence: CASSRGRRVYGYTF. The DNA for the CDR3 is TGTGCCAGCAGCCGAGGCAGACGAGTCTATGGCTACACCTTC.

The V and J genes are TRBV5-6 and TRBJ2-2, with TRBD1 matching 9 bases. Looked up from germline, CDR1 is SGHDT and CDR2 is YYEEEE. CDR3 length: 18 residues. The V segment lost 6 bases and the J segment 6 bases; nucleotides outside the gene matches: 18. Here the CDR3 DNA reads TGTGCCAGCAACTACCGAAGGACCGGGACAGGGTCGGCCGGGGAGCTGTTTTTT. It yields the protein CASNYRRTGTGSAGELFF. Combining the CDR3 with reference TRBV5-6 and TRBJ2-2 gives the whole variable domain DAGVTQSPTHLIKTRGQQVTLRCSPKSGHDTVSWYQQALGQGPQFIFQYYEEEERQRGNFPDRFSGHQFPNYSSELNVNALLLGDSALYLCASNYRRTGTGSAGELFFGEGSRLTVL.

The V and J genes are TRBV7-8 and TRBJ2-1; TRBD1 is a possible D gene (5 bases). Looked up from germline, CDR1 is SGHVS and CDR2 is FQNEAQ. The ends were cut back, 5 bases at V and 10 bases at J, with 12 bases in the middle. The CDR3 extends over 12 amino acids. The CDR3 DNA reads TGTGCCAGCAGCCCATTCAGGGAAGAGCAGTTCTTC. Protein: CASSPFREEQFF. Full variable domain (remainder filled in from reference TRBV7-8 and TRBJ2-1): GAGVSQSPRYKVAKRGQDVALRCDPISGHVSLFWYQQALGQGPEFLTYFQNEAQLDKSGLPSDRFFAERPEGSVSTLKIQRTQQEDSAVYLCASSPFREEQFFGPGTRLTVL.

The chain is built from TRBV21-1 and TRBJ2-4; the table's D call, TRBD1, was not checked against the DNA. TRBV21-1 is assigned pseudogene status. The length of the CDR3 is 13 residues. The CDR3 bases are TGTGCCAGCATGGAGGGGGCCTCGGACATTCAGTACTTC. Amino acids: CASMEGASDIQYF.

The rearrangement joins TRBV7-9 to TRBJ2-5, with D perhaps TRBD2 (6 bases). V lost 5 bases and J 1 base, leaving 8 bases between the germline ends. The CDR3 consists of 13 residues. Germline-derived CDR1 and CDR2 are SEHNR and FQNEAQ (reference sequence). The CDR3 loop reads CASSRGSQETQYF. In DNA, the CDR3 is TGTGCCAGCAGCCGGGGGAGCCAAGAGACCCAGTACTTC.

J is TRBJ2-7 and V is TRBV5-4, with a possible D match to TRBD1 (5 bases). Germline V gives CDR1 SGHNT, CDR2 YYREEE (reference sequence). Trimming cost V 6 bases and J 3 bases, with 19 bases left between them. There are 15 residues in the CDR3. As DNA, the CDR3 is TGTGCCAGCACCACTAACCAGGGTCCTTTCTACGAGCAGTACTTC. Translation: CASTTNQGPFYEQYF. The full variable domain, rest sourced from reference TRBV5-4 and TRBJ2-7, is ETGVTQSPTHLIKTRGQQVTLRCSSQSGHNTVSWYQQALGQGPQFIFQYYREEENGRGNFPPRFSGLQFPNYSSELNVNALELDDSALYLCASTTNQGPFYEQYFGPGTRLTVT.

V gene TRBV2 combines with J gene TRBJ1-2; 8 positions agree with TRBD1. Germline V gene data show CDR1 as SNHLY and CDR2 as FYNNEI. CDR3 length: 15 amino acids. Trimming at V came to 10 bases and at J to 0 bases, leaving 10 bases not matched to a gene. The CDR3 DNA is TGTGCCACTCAACGACAGGGGACTCCTAACTATGGCTACACCTTC. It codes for CATQRQGTPNYGYTF.

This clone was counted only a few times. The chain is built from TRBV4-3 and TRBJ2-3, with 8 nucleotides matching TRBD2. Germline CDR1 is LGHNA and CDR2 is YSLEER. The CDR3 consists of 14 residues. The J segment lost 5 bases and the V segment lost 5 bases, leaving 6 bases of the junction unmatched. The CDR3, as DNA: TGCGCCAGCAGCGCCGGGGGGGGCAGAGATACGCAGTATTTT. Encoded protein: CASSAGGGRDTQYF.

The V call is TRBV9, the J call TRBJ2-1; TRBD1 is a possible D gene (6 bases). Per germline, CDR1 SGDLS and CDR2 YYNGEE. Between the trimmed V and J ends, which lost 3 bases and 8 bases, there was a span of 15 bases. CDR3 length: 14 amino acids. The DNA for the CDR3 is TGTGCCAGCAGCGGGGGGCAGGTTTTGGATGAGCAGTTCTTC. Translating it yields CASSGGQVLDEQFF.

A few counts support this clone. This CDR3 reads CASSLRQILYGYTF. The CDR3 region has the DNA TGTGCCAGCAGTTTGCGACAGATTTTATATGGCTACACCTTC. The chain combines TRBV28 with TRBJ1-2, with D possibly TRBD1 on 5 matching bases. V was cut by 3 bases and J by 5 bases, with 13 bases left in between. CDR1 and CDR2 from the germline V gene are MDHEN and SYDVKM. This CDR3 has 14 amino acids.

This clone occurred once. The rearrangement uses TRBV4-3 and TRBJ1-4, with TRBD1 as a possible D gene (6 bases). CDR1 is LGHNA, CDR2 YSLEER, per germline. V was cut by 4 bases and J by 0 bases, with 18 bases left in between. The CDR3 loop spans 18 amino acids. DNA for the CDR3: TGCGCCAGCAGCCTCCGAGGGGGGGAGTCGGCAACTAATGAAAAACTGTTTTTT. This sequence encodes CASSLRGGESATNEKLFF.

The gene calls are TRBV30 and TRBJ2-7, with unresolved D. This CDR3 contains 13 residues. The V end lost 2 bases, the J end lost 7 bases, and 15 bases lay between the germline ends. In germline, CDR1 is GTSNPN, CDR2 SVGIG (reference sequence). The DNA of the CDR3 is TGTGCCTGGAGTACCGCCGGCCCCGGGGAGCAGTACTTC. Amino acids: CAWSTAGPGEQYF. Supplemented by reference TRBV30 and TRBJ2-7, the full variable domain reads SQTIHQWPATLVQPVGSPLSLECTVEGTSNPNLYWYRQAAGRGLQLLFYSVGIGQISSEVPQNLSASRPQDRQFILSSKKLLLSDSGFYLCAWSTAGPGEQYFGPGTRLTVT.

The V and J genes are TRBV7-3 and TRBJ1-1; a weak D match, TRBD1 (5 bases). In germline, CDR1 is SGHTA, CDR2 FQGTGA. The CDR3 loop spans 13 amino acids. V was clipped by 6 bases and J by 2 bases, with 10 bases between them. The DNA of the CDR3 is TGTGCCAGCAGTCAGGGAAGAAACACTGAAGCTTTCTTT. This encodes CASSQGRNTEAFF.

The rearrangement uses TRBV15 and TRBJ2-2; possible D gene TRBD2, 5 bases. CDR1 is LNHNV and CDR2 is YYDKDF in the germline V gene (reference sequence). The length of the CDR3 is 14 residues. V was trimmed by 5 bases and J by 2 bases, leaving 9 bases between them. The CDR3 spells CATSELVNTGELFF. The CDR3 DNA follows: TGTGCCACCAGCGAACTAGTTAACACCGGGGAGCTGTTTTTT.

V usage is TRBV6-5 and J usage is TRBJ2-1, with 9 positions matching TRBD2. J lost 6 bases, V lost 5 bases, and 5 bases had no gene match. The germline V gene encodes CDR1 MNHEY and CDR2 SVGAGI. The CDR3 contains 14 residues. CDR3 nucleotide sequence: TGTGCCAGCAGTCCCAGCGGGGGGTTCAATGAGCAGTTCTTC. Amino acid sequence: CASSPSGGFNEQFF.

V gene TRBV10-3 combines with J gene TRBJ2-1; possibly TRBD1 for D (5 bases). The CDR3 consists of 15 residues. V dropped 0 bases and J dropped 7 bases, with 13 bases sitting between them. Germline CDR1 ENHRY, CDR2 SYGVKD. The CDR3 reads CAISESSRKGNEQFF. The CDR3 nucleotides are TGTGCCATCAGTGAGTCAAGCCGTAAGGGGAATGAGCAGTTCTTC.

Written as DNA, the CDR3 is TGTGCCAGCACCCAAGGGGTCGGCTCCTACGAGCAGTACTTC. It is translated as CASTQGVGSYEQYF. The chain combines TRBV7-8 with TRBJ2-7, with D maybe TRBD1 (5 bases). The V gene lost 7 bases and the J gene lost 0 bases, with 13 bases spanning the gap. From germline, CDR1 is SGHVS and CDR2 FQNEAQ. There are 14 residues in the CDR3.

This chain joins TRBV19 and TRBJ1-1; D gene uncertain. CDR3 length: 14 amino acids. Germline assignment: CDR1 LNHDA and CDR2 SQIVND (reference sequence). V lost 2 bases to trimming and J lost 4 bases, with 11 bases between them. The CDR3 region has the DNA TGTGCCAGTAGTATAATGCCGGGGATCACTGAAGCTTTCTTT. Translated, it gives CASSIMPGITEAFF.

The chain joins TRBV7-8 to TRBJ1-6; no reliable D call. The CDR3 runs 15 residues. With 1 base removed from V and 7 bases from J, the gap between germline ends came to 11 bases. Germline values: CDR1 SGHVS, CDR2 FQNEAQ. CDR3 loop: CASSLVRTGNSPLHF. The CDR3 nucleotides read TGTGCCAGCAGCTTAGTCCGGACGGGGAATTCACCCCTCCACTTT.

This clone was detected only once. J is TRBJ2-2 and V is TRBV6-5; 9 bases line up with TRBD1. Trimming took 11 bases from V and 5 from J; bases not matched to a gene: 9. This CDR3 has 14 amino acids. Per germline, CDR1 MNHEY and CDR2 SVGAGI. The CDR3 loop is CAGGQGRLTGELFF. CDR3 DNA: TGTGCCGGGGGACAGGGTCGTCTTACCGGGGAGCTGTTTTTT.

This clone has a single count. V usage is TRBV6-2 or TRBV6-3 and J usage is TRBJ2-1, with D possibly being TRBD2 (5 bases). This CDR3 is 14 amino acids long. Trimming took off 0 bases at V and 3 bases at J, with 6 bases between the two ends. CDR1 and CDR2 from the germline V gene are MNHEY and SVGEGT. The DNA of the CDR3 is TGTGCCAGCAGTTACTCAACTAGCTACAATGAGCAGTTCTTC. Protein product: CASSYSTSYNEQFF.

CDR3 sequence (DNA): TGTGCCAGCTCACCAGATGTAGGGGACAGCGAAGCTTTCTTT. It encodes CASSPDVGDSEAFF. The chain employs TRBV18 and TRBJ1-1; TRBD1 matches at 7 bases. Germline trimming cut 2 bases from V and 8 bases from J; bases unmatched to any gene: 8. This CDR3 is built from 14 residues. Germline values: CDR1 KGHSH, CDR2 LQKENI.

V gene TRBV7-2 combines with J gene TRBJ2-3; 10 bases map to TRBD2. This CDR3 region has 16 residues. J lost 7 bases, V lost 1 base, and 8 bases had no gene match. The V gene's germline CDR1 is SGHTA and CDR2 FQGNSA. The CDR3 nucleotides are TGTGCCAGCAGCTTAGAGGGGGTTAGCGGGAGGAATACGCAGTATTTT. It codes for CASSLEGVSGRNTQYF.

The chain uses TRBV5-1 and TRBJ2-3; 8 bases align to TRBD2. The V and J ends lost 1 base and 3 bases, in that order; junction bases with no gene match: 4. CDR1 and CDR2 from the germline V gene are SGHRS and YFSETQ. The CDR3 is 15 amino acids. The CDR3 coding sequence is TGCGCCAGCAGCTTGTACGGCGGGAGGACAGATACGCAGTATTTT. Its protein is CASSLYGGRTDTQYF.

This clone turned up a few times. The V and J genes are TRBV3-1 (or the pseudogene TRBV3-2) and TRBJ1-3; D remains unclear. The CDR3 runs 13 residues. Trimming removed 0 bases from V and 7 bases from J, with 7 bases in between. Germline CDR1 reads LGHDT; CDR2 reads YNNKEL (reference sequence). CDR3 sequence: CASSQDRRNTIYF. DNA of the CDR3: TGTGCCAGCAGCCAAGATCGGCGGAACACCATATATTTT.

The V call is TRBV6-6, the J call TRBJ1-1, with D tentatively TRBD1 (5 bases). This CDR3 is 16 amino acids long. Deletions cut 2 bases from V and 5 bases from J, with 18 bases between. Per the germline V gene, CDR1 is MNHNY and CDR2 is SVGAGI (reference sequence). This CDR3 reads CASSYPKGGEKTEAFF. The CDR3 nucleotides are TGTGCCAGCAGTTACCCTAAGGGAGGGGAAAAAACTGAAGCTTTCTTT.

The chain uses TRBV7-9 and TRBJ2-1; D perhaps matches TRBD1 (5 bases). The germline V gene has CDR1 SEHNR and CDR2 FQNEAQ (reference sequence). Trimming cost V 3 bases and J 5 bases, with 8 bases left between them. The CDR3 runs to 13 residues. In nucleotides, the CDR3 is TGTGCCAGCAGCTTGGGGCTACACAATGAGCAGTTCTTC. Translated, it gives CASSLGLHNEQFF.